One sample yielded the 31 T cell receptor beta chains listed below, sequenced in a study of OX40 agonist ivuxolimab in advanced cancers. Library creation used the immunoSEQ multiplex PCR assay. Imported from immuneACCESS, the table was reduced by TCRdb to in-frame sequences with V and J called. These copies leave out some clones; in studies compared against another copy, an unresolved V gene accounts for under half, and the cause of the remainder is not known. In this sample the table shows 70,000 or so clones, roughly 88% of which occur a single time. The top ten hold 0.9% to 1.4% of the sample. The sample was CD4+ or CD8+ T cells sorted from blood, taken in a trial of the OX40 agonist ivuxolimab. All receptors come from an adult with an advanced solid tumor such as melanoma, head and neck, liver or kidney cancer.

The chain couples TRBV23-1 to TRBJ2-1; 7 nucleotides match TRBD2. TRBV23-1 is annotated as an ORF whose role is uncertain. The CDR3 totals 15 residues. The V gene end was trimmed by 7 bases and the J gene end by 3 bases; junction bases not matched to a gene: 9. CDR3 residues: CASTQGGHNYNEQFF. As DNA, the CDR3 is TGCGCCAGCACCCAGGGAGGGCACAACTACAATGAGCAGTTCTTC.

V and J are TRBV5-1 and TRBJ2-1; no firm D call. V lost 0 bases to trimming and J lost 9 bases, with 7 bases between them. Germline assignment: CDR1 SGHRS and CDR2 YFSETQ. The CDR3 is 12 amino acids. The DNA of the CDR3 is TGCGCCAGCAGCTTGGAGGCGAGTGAGCAGTTCTTC. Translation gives CASSLEASEQFF.

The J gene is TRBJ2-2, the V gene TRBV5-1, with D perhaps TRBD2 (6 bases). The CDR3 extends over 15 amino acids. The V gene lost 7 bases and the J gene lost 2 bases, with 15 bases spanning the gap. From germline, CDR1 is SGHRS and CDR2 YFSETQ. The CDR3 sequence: CASRRRDSNTGELFF. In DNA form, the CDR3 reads TGCGCCAGCCGCCGGCGGGACTCAAACACCGGGGAGCTGTTTTTT.

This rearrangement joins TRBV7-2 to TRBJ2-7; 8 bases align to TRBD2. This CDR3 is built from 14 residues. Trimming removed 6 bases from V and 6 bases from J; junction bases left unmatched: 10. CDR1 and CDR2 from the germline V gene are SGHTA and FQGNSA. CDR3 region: CASSYRLATGEQYF. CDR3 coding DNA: TGTGCCAGCAGTTATAGACTAGCGACGGGCGAGCAGTACTTC.

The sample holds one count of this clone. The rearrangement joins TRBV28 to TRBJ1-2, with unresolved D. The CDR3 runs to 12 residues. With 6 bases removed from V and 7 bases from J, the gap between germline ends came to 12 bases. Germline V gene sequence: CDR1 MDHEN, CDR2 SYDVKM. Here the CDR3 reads CASRGSLAGYTF. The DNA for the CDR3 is TGTGCCAGCAGGGGATCGTTGGCTGGCTACACCTTC.

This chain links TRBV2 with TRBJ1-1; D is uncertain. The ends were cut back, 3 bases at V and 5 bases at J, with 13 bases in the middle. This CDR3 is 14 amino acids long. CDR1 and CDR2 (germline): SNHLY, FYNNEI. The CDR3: CASSDMGRRTEAFF. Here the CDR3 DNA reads TGTGCCAGCAGTGATATGGGCAGGAGAACTGAAGCTTTCTTT.

DNA of the CDR3: TGTGCCAGCAGTTACTCGATAGGGGGGACTGAAGCTTTCTTT. It codes for CASSYSIGGTEAFF. The rearrangement joins TRBV6-5 to TRBJ1-1, with a possible D match to TRBD1 (6 bases). The CDR3 length is 14 residues. The germline V gene has CDR1 MNHEY and CDR2 SVGAGI. Trimming cost V 0 bases and J 5 bases, with 10 bases left between them.

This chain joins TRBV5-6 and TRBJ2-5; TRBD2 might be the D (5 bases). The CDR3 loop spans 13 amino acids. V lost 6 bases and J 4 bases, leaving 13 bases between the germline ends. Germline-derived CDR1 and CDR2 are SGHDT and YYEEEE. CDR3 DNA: TGTGCCAGCACCTCTTACCGGGGAGAGACCCAGTACTTC. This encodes CASTSYRGETQYF. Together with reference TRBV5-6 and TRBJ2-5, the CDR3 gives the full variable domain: DAGVTQSPTHLIKTRGQQVTLRCSPKSGHDTVSWYQQALGQGPQFIFQYYEEEERQRGNFPDRFSGHQFPNYSSELNVNALLLGDSALYLCASTSYRGETQYFGPGTRLLVL.

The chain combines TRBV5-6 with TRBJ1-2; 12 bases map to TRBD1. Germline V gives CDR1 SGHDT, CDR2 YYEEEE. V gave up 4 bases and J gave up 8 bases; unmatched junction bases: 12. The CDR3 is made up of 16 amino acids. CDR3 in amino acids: CASSLYDRDRGQGYTF. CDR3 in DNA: TGTGCCAGCAGCCTATACGACCGGGACAGGGGGCAAGGCTACACCTTC.

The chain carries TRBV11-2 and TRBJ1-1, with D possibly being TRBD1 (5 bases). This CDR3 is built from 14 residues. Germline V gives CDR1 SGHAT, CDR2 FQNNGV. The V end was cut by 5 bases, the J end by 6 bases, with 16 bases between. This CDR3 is CASSPRDSYSEAFF. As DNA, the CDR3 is TGTGCCAGCAGCCCACGTGACAGTTATTCTGAAGCTTTCTTT.

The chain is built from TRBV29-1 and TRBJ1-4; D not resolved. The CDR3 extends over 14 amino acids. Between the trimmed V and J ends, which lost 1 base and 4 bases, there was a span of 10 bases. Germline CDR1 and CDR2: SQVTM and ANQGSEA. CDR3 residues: CSVEGTENNEKLFF. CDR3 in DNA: TGCAGCGTTGAAGGGACGGAGAATAATGAAAAACTGTTTTTT.

CDR3 residues: CASRPVQRTDTQYF. The CDR3 DNA reads TGTGCCAGCCGTCCCGTACAACGCACAGATACGCAGTATTTT. The V gene is TRBV27, the J gene TRBJ2-3; unclear D gene. Between the trimmed V and J ends, which lost 8 bases and 1 base, there was a span of 13 bases. CDR1 and CDR2 (germline): MNHEY, SMNVEV (reference sequence). This CDR3 is built from 14 residues.

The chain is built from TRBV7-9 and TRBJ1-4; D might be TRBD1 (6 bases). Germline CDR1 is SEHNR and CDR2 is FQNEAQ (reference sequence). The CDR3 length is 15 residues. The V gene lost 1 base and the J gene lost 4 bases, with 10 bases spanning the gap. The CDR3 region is CASSLDGQFNEKLFF. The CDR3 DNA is TGTGCCAGCAGCTTAGATGGACAGTTTAATGAAAAACTGTTTTTT. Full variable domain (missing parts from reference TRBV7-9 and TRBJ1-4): DTGVSQNPRHKITKRGQNVTFRCDPISEHNRLYWYRQTLGQGPEFLTYFQNEAQLEKSRLLSDRFSAERPKGSFSTLEIQRTEQGDSAMYLCASSLDGQFNEKLFFGSGTQLSVL.

The CDR3 here is CASRGQANYGYTF. The CDR3 coding sequence is TGTGCCAGTAGAGGACAGGCTAACTATGGCTACACCTTC. The chain has TRBV19 and TRBJ1-2, with 7 bases aligning to TRBD1. Trimming at V came to 6 bases and at J to 0 bases, leaving 1 base not matched to a gene. There are 13 residues in the CDR3. The germline V gene encodes CDR1 LNHDA and CDR2 SQIVND (reference sequence).

The CDR3 region is CASSPRQVVNTEAFF. The CDR3 DNA reads as TGTGCCAGCAGCCCAAGACAGGTCGTGAACACTGAAGCTTTCTTT. This chain links TRBV7-9 with TRBJ1-1; D may be TRBD1 (6 bases). Germline V gene data show CDR1 as SEHNR and CDR2 as FQNEAQ (reference sequence). V lost 5 bases and J lost 0, with 13 bases in between. CDR3 size: 15 residues.

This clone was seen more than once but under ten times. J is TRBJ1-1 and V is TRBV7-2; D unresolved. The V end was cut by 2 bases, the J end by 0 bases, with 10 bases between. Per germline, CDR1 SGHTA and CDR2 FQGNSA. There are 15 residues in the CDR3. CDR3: CASSLQTVVNTEAFF. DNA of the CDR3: TGTGCCAGCAGCTTACAGACTGTGGTGAACACTGAAGCTTTCTTT.

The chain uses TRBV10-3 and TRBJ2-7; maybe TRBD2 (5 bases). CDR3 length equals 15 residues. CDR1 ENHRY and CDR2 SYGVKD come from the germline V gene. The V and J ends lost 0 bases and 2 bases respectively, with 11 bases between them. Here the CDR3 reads CAISESRAMTYEQYF. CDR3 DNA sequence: TGTGCCATCAGTGAGTCGAGGGCTATGACCTACGAGCAGTACTTC.

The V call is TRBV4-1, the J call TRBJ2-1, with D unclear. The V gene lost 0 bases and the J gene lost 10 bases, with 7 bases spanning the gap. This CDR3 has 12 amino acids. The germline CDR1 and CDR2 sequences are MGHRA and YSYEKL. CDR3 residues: CASSQEAREQFF. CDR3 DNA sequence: TGCGCCAGCAGCCAAGAAGCGAGAGAGCAGTTCTTC.

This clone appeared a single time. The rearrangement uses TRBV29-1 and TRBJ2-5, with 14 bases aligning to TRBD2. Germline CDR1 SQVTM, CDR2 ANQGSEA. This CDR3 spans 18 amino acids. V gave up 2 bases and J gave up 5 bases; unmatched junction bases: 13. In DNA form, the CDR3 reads TGCAGCGTTGAAAAGGAGCCTGGACTAGCGGGGGGAGATGAGACCCAGTACTTC. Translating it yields CSVEKEPGLAGGDETQYF.

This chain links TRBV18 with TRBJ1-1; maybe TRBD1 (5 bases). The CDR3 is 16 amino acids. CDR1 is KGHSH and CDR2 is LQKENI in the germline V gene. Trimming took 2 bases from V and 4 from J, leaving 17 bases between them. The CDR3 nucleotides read TGTGCCAGCTCACCAAGTCTCTACAGGTCCGTCACTGAAGCTTTCTTT. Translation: CASSPSLYRSVTEAFF.

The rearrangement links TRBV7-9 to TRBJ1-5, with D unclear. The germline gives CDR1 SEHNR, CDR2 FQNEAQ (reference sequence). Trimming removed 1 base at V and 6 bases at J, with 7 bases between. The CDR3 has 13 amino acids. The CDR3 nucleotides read TGTGCCAGCAGCTTAGAGGTTAGTCAGCCCCAGCATTTT. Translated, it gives CASSLEVSQPQHF.

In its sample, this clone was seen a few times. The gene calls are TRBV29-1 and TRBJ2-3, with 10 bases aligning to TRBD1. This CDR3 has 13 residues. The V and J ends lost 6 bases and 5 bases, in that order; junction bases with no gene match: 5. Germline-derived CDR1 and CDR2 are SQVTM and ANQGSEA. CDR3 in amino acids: CSVRQGAGDTQYF. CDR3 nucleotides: TGCAGCGTCCGACAGGGGGCTGGAGATACGCAGTATTTT.

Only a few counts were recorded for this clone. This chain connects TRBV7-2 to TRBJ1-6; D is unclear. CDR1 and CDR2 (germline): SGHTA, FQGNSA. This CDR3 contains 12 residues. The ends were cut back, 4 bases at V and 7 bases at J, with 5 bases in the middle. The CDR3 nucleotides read TGTGCCAGCAGCTCCTCAAATTCACCCCTCCACTTT. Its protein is CASSSSNSPLHF.

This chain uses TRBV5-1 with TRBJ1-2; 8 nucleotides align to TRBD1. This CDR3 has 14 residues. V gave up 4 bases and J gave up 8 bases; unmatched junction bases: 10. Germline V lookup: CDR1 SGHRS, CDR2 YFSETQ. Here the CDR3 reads CASSTGQGERGYTF. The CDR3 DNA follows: TGCGCCAGCAGCACCGGACAGGGTGAAAGGGGCTACACCTTC. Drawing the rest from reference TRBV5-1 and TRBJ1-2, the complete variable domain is KAGVTQTPRYLIKTRGQQVTLSCSPISGHRSVSWYQQTPGQGLQFLFEYFSETQRNKGNFPGRFSGRQFSNSRSEMNVSTLELGDSALYLCASSTGQGERGYTFGSGTRLTVV.

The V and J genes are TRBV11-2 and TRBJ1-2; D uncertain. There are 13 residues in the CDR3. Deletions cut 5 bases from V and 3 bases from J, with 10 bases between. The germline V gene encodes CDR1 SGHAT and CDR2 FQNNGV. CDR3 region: CASSIGLDYGYTF. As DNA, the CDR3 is TGTGCCAGCAGCATAGGACTGGACTATGGCTACACCTTC.

CDR3 sequence: CASSLVGVGYTF. The DNA of the CDR3 is TGTGCCAGCAGCTTAGTAGGTGTAGGCTACACCTTC. The J gene is TRBJ1-2, the V gene TRBV11-2; D remains ambiguous. There are 12 residues in the CDR3. In germline, CDR1 is SGHAT, CDR2 FQNNGV. V was cut by 1 base and J by 8 bases, with 8 bases left in between.

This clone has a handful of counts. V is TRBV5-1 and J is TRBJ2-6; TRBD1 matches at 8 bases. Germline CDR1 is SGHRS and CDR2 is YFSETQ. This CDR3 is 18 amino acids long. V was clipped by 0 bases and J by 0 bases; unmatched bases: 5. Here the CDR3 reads CASSLAPTGGSGANVLTF. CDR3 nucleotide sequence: TGCGCCAGCAGCTTGGCCCCCACAGGGGGCTCTGGGGCCAACGTCCTGACTTTC.

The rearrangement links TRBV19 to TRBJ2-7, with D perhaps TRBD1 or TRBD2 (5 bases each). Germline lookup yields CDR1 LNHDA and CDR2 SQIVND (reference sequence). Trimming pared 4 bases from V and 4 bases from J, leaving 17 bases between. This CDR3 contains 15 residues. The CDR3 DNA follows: TGTGCCAGTAGTAGAGCCGGGACGAGAGAATACGAGCAGTACTTC. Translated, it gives CASSRAGTREYEQYF.

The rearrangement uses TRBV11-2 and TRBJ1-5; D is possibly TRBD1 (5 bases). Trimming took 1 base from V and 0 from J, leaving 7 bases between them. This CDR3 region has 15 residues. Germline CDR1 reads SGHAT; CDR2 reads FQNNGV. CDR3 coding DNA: TGTGCCAGCAGCTTAGCAGGGAATAGCAATCAGCCCCAGCATTTT. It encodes CASSLAGNSNQPQHF.

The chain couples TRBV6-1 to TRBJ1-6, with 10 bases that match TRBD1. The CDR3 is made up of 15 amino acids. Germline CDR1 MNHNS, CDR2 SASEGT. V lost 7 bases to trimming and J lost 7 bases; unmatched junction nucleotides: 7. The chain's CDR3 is CASNLGQGLNSPLHF. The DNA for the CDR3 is TGTGCCAGCAACTTGGGACAGGGGTTGAATTCACCCCTCCACTTT.

The CDR3 loop reads CASSPQGNQPQHF. The CDR3 coding sequence is TGTGCCAGTAGTCCCCAGGGAAATCAGCCCCAGCATTTT. The chain combines TRBV19 with TRBJ1-5; D perhaps matches TRBD1 (5 bases). The CDR3 extends over 13 amino acids. Trimming shortened V by 5 bases and J by 4 bases, and 9 bases separated the two germline ends. Germline V lookup: CDR1 LNHDA, CDR2 SQIVND (reference sequence). The variable domain in full, completed from reference TRBV19 and TRBJ1-5, reads DGGITQSPKYLFRKEGQNVTLSCEQNLNHDAMYWYRQDPGQGLRLIYYSQIVNDFQKGDIAEGYSVSREKKESFPLTVTSAQKNPTAFYLCASSPQGNQPQHFGDGTRLSIL.